The text below deals with one T cell receptor (beta chain). Its antigen remains unidentified. Base qualities are not at hand, and no much larger clone is one base apart. The data were taken from a study of T-cell memory formation after mild COVID-19 (dated by TCRdb to about 2021). Regarding the study in general: Most TCR sequence clusters were specific to one of the two donors. In a couple of donors, T-cell clones that expanded and contracted after mild COVID-19 were followed by sequencing TCRalpha and TCRbeta repertoires longitudinally. The cohort comprised two young, previously healthy adult volunteers, one female and one male. Summary of the overall study and its limitations: Clones contracting from day 15 to 85 had balanced CD4/CD8 phenotypes, while a second wave expanding from day 15 to 37 was biased towards CD4+. Some responding clones were detected in pre-infection memory, suggesting pre-existing cross-reactive memory T cells joined the SARS-CoV-2 response. The study included only two mild cases, and larger cohorts that include severe cases with pre-infection samples were judged to be necessary. Contracting CD4+ clones were found mainly in CM and EM memory subsets, while CD8+ clones were enriched in EMRA. SARS-CoV-2 specificity of the second-wave clones peaking on day 37 was not confirmed.

Ficoll-Paque density gradient centrifugation was used to isolate PBMCs. Sequencing used an Illumina NovaSeq 6000. cDNA libraries for TCRalpha and TCRbeta were prepared by 5'RACE using constant-segment primers, with sample barcodes and unique molecular identifiers added. RNA was extracted from every sample with Trizol reagent. Libraries were amplified in two PCR steps, with a second sample barcode and Illumina TruSeq adapters added in the second step. Sequencing of libraries was performed on an Illumina NovaSeq with 2 x 150 bp paired-end reads. In the paper's pipeline: Reads were demultiplexed and collapsed into UMI-guided consensus sequences with migec v1.2.7. Using mixcr v2.1.11, the UMI consensuses were aligned to TRA and TRB V and J templates and assembled into clonotypes. A clonotype was counted as expanded or contracted only when both edgeR and NoisET called the clonotype significant, with the noise models trained on biological replicates. For edgeR calls, a false discovery rate-adjusted p below 0.01 and a log2 fold-change threshold of 1 were applied. As an exploratory analysis of dynamics, max-normalized trajectories of the 1000 most abundant clonotypes were examined by PCA with hierarchical clustering. Each responding clone was given a CD4 or CD8 phenotype based on the CD4+ and CD8+ repertoires, which had been sequenced separately. TCRdb reran the public reads through fastp at Q25 and MiXCR, keeping productive beta chains. Each entry merges the rows of one CDR3 protein and shows their most common DNA and genes. The V and J calls and clone size come from TCRdb's table, not from the authors' own analysis. This sample holds roughly 340,000 distinct CDR3 sequences; around a fifth were observed only once. 21% of the sample goes to the ten largest clones.

The CDR3 contains 11 residues, cysteine and phenylalanine counted. The DNA shown is the 33-base CDR3, in frame from base 1. The germline V gene (reference sequence) specifies DFQATT as CDR1 and SNEGSKA as CDR2. Trimming takes 1 base from V and 14 bases from J, and the germline ends sit 9 bases apart. The chain is assembled from TRBV20-1 and TRBJ1-6, with the identity of the D gene unclear. Sequencing used PBMCs or a T cell subset sorted from them (not recorded which). The source is a man in his late teens or twenties who had mild COVID-19 (a few samples of this study predate the infection). The sample titles of this study are shuffled in the database, so cell type and time point are left out; the donor was told from shared clones. The CDR3 reads as follows: CSARGWGTLHF. The bases are TGCAGTGCTAGAGGGTGGGGAACCCTCCACTTT.